Presented here are 21 T cell receptor beta chains from one specimen sequenced in a study of cytomegalovirus exposure and HLA in healthy donors. Measured with immunoSEQ multiplex PCR; TCRdb has only the in-frame clones, and not every one. The sample has roughly 150,000 clones; 70% to 90% are singletons. Specimen: PBMCs. Source of these receptors: a young man in good health and CMV-seronegative.

The V call is TRBV6-6, the J call TRBJ1-1; D is ambiguous. The CDR3 loop spans 11 amino acids. V was trimmed by 8 bases and J by 1 base, leaving 5 bases between them. The germline CDR1 and CDR2 sequences are MNHNY and SVGAGI (reference sequence). The CDR3: CASEGNTEAFF. The DNA of the CDR3 is TGTGCCAGCGAGGGGAACACTGAAGCTTTCTTT.

This sequence joins TRBV6-6 and TRBJ2-5; perhaps TRBD1 as D (5 bases). The V gene's germline CDR1 is MNHNY and CDR2 SVGAGI (reference sequence). CDR3 length: 15 amino acids. V lost 0 bases to trimming and J lost 2 bases, with 10 bases between them. CDR3 DNA: TGTGCCAGCAGTTACTCGTCAGGGTGGCAAGAGACCCAGTACTTC. As protein: CASSYSSGWQETQYF.

The rearrangement uses TRBV7-8 and TRBJ2-5, with D possibly being TRBD1 (5 bases). V dropped 2 bases and J dropped 1 base, with 11 bases sitting between them. Per germline, CDR1 SGHVS and CDR2 FQNEAQ. The CDR3 length is 15 residues. CDR3 nucleotide sequence: TGTGCCAGCAGCTTAATGCAGGGTGCCCAAGAGACCCAGTACTTC. Amino acids: CASSLMQGAQETQYF.

The J gene is TRBJ1-5, the V gene TRBV5-1; perhaps TRBD1 as D (6 bases). V was shortened by 4 bases and J by 4 bases, with 12 bases between the two germline ends. There are 14 residues in the CDR3. Per germline, CDR1 SGHRS and CDR2 YFSETQ. In DNA form, the CDR3 reads TGCGCCAGCAGCACCGGGACAACAAATCAGCCCCAGCATTTT. Translated: CASSTGTTNQPQHF.

The CDR3 DNA reads as TGTGCCAGCAGTCAACTCCTCTCCGGGACTAGCGGGGAGACCCAGTACTTC. Amino acid sequence: CASSQLLSGTSGETQYF. The chain uses TRBV28 and TRBJ2-5, with TRBD2 matching over 12 bases. The germline V gene has CDR1 MDHEN and CDR2 SYDVKM. The V segment lost 5 bases and the J segment 5 bases; nucleotides outside the gene matches: 12. There are 17 residues in the CDR3.

This chain uses TRBV28 with TRBJ1-2, with a possible D match to TRBD1 (5 bases). CDR3 size: 15 residues. The germline gives CDR1 MDHEN, CDR2 SYDVKM. The germline V and J ends were trimmed by 6 bases and 4 bases, with 18 bases remaining between them. CDR3 sequence: CASSLLSDMTYGYTF. The CDR3 region has the DNA TGTGCCAGCAGCCTACTTTCGGACATGACCTATGGCTACACCTTC.

The CDR3 reads CASSSATDNTDTQYF. CDR3 coding DNA: TGTGCCAGCAGTTCCGCGACAGACAACACAGATACGCAGTATTTT. This rearrangement joins TRBV6-5 to TRBJ2-3; maybe TRBD1 (5 bases). Trimming stripped 4 bases from V and 2 bases from J, with 13 bases between. The CDR3 spans 15 residues. Germline V gives CDR1 MNHEY, CDR2 SVGAGI.

V and J are TRBV28 and TRBJ2-3, with TRBD1 matching over 7 bases. Looked up from germline, CDR1 is MDHEN and CDR2 is SYDVKM. V shed 4 bases, J shed 9 bases, and the junction held 10 bases outside the gene matches. CDR3 size: 14 residues. CDR3 DNA sequence: TGTGCCAGCAGTTCGACAGGGTCCCCTCGAACGCAGTATTTT. Translation: CASSSTGSPRTQYF.

CDR3 sequence (DNA): TGTGCCAGCAGGCGACAGGGGTATCCAACTAATGAAAAACTGTTTTTT. It is translated as CASRRQGYPTNEKLFF. The chain uses TRBV2 and TRBJ1-4; TRBD1 aligns across 8 bases. V shed 6 bases and J 0 bases; nucleotides not matched to a gene: 6. The CDR3 totals 16 residues. Germline CDR1 reads SNHLY; CDR2 reads FYNNEI.

This clone was seen only once. The chain joins TRBV4-2 to TRBJ2-3, with 15 bases identical to TRBD2. V was pared by 0 bases and J by 5 bases, with 6 bases of the junction left unmatched. In germline, CDR1 is LGHNA, CDR2 YNFKEQ. This CDR3 region has 18 residues. For the CDR3, the DNA is TGTGCCAGCAGCCAAGACCCGGGACTAGCGGGGGGAGTAGATACGCAGTATTTT. Its translation is CASSQDPGLAGGVDTQYF.

The V gene is TRBV4-3, the J gene TRBJ1-5; D uncertain. The germline V gene encodes CDR1 LGHNA and CDR2 YSLEER. The CDR3 runs 15 residues. Trimming removed 0 bases from V and 0 bases from J, with 6 bases in between. CDR3 in DNA: TGCGCCAGCAGCCAAGACAGGTATAGCAATCAGCCCCAGCATTTT. It specifies CASSQDRYSNQPQHF.

V gene TRBV5-4 combines with J gene TRBJ2-3; TRBD2 matches 9 bases. Germline CDR1 reads SGHNT; CDR2 reads YYREEE (reference sequence). This CDR3 comprises 15 residues. Trimming took 0 bases from V and 2 from J; bases not matched to a gene: 1. The CDR3 region is CASSLASGATDTQYF. In DNA form, the CDR3 reads TGTGCCAGCAGCTTGGCTAGCGGGGCCACAGATACGCAGTATTTT.

This clone came up once. CDR3 in amino acids: CASSLRFGDTQYF. The CDR3 DNA is TGTGCCAGCAGCTTGAGGTTCGGGGATACGCAGTATTTT. The V and J genes are TRBV5-6 and TRBJ2-3; D not resolved. V lost 1 base to trimming and J lost 6 bases, with 9 bases between them. Germline CDR1 SGHDT, CDR2 YYEEEE. The CDR3 consists of 13 residues.

The rearrangement joins TRBV21-1 to TRBJ1-6; the D call in the table, TRBD1, was not verified against the DNA. TRBV21-1 is reported as a pseudogene. There are 19 residues in the CDR3. CDR3 nucleotide sequence: TGTGCCGCCACGGAAACCTTGGACAGGACGGGCACCGATAATTCACCCCTCCACTTT. Translation: CAATETLDRTGTDNSPLHF.

The CDR3 loop reads CASSRIAVSTDTQYF. The CDR3 region has the DNA TGTGCCAGTAGTAGAATAGCGGTGTCCACAGATACGCAGTATTTT. The rearrangement joins TRBV19 to TRBJ2-3, with a weak D call TRBD2 (6 bases). V lost 4 bases, J lost 2 bases, and 13 bases lay in between. There are 15 residues in the CDR3. Germline V gene sequence: CDR1 LNHDA, CDR2 SQIVND (reference sequence).

The chain uses TRBV11-2 and TRBJ1-3; 10 bases are shared with TRBD1. V lost 2 bases, J lost 7 bases, and 8 bases stayed unmatched. The CDR3 runs 16 residues. The germline CDR1 and CDR2 sequences are SGHAT and FQNNGV. The CDR3 is CASSLSGQGFLNTIYF. The CDR3 region has the DNA TGTGCCAGCAGCTTATCGGGACAGGGGTTTTTGAACACCATATATTTT.

The genes are TRBV19 and TRBJ1-1; weak D call: TRBD1 (6 bases). Trimming removed 6 bases at V and 5 bases at J, with 7 bases between. CDR1 is LNHDA and CDR2 is SQIVND in the germline V gene (reference sequence). CDR3 length: 11 residues. CDR3 sequence reads: CASRRGTEAFF. In DNA form, the CDR3 reads TGTGCCAGTAGGAGGGGGACTGAAGCTTTCTTT.

V usage is TRBV7-8 and J usage is TRBJ2-2; no reliable D call. The CDR3 covers 15 residues. Germline CDR1 SGHVS, CDR2 FQNEAQ. V lost 1 base and J 0 bases, leaving 6 bases between the germline ends. In DNA, the CDR3 is TGTGCCAGCAGCTTAGTACGGGCGAACACCGGGGAGCTGTTTTTT. Translation gives CASSLVRANTGELFF. Using reference TRBV7-8 and TRBJ2-2 for the parts outside the CDR3, the full variable domain is GAGVSQSPRYKVAKRGQDVALRCDPISGHVSLFWYQQALGQGPEFLTYFQNEAQLDKSGLPSDRFFAERPEGSVSTLKIQRTQQEDSAVYLCASSLVRANTGELFFGEGSRLTVL.

The rearrangement uses TRBV19 and TRBJ1-5; D might be TRBD1 (6 bases). The CDR3 is made up of 14 amino acids. The germline V gene has CDR1 LNHDA and CDR2 SQIVND (reference sequence). V was shortened by 2 bases and J by 7 bases, with 12 bases between the two germline ends. The CDR3 DNA follows: TGTGCCAGTAGTATAAGGGGGATCATCCAGCCCCAGCATTTT. This gives the protein CASSIRGIIQPQHF.

The genes are TRBV11-2 and TRBJ1-2, with D perhaps matching TRBD1 (5 bases). With 6 bases removed from V and 7 bases from J, the gap between germline ends came to 9 bases. Germline V gives CDR1 SGHAT, CDR2 FQNNGV. The CDR3 runs 11 residues. In nucleotides, the CDR3 is TGTGCCAGCAGTCAAGGGGTTGGCTACACCTTC. Residues: CASSQGVGYTF.

This clone appeared once. The CDR3 is CASSGQGEREAFF. The CDR3 bases are TGTGCCAGCAGTGGACAGGGGGAGAGAGAAGCTTTCTTT. This chain connects TRBV27 to TRBJ1-1; 10 bases fit TRBD1. The V gene end was trimmed by 5 bases and the J gene end by 8 bases; junction bases not matched to a gene: 5. The CDR3 sequence is 13 residues long. Germline lookup yields CDR1 MNHEY and CDR2 SMNVEV (reference sequence).